Below are 5 T cell receptor beta chains sequenced from a single sample in a study of blood T cell repertoires in COVID-19 (dated by TCRdb to 2018 to 2020). Library construction relied on the immunoSEQ multiplex PCR assay. TCRdb re-hosts the immuneACCESS table, in-frame sequences only. Its copies lack some clones; in the studies checked, an unresolved V gene accounts for under half of them, and the cause for the rest is not known. The sample table lists around 430,000 clones, approximately 87% of them with a count of one. Of the sample, around 10% falls within the top ten clones. The sequencing input was PBMCs or T cells enriched from blood (not recorded which). These receptors originate from a woman between 50 and 59 years old who had recovered from COVID-19.

The V call is TRBV3-1 (or the pseudogene TRBV3-2), the J call TRBJ2-7; D possibly corresponds to TRBD1 (6 bases). The CDR3 is 14 amino acids. The germline V gene has CDR1 LGHDT and CDR2 YNNKEL (reference sequence). Trimming cost V 4 bases and J 4 bases, with 14 bases left between them. CDR3 nucleotide sequence: TGTGCCAGCAGCCGCCACAGGGCACTGTACGAGCAGTACTTC. Translating it yields CASSRHRALYEQYF.

This clone was detected once. The chain is built from TRBV7-8 and TRBJ2-1; D is perhaps TRBD2 (6 bases). The CDR3 runs 16 residues. V lost 5 bases and J 2 bases, leaving 16 bases between the germline ends. CDR1 is SGHVS and CDR2 is FQNEAQ in the germline V gene. CDR3 DNA: TGTGCCAGCAGCCCCAACGGAGGGGCCGCCTACAATGAGCAGTTCTTC. Amino acids: CASSPNGGAAYNEQFF.

This clone was found a few times. The genes are TRBV30 and TRBJ1-2; D not certain. The CDR3 length is 14 residues. Trimming stripped 0 bases from V and 8 bases from J, with 16 bases between. Germline lookup yields CDR1 GTSNPN and CDR2 SVGIG (reference sequence). Here the CDR3 reads CAWSVLVPARGYTF. The CDR3, as DNA: TGTGCCTGGAGTGTACTGGTACCCGCCCGGGGCTACACCTTC.

For this clone: The sample carries other DNA sequences with the same CDR3. J is TRBJ1-2 and V is TRBV19; D is ambiguous. Germline V gene lookup returns CDR1 LNHDA and CDR2 SQIVND (reference sequence). CDR3 length equals 12 residues. The ends were cut back, 6 bases at V and 2 bases at J, with 7 bases in the middle. This chain's CDR3 is CASRGGNYGYTF. DNA for the CDR3: TGTGCCAGTAGAGGAGGGAACTATGGCTACACCTTC.

The rearrangement uses TRBV19 and TRBJ2-3; 11 bases map to TRBD2. There are 15 residues in the CDR3. V was pared by 6 bases and J by 6 bases, with 8 bases of the junction left unmatched. Per the germline V gene, CDR1 is LNHDA and CDR2 is SQIVND (reference sequence). The chain's CDR3 is CASRFGTSGGDTQYF. CDR3 in DNA: TGTGCCAGTAGGTTTGGGACTAGCGGCGGCGATACGCAGTATTTT.